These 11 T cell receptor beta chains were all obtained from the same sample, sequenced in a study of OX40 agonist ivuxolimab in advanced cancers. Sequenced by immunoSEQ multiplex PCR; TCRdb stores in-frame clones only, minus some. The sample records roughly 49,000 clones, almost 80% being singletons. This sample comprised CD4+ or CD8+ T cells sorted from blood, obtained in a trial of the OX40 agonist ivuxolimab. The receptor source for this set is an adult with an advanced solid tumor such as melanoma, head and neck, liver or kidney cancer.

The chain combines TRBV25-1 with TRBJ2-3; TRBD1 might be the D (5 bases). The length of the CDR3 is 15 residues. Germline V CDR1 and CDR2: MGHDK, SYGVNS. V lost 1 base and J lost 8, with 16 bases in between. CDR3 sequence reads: CASSEWFSSQGTQYF. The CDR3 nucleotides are TGTGCCAGCAGTGAATGGTTTTCGAGCCAGGGTACGCAGTATTTT.

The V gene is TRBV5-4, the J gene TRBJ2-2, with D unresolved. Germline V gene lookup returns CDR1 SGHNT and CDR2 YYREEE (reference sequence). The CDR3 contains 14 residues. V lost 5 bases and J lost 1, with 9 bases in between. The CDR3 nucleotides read TGTGCCAGCAGTCGTCAAATGAACACCGGGGAGCTGTTTTTT. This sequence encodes CASSRQMNTGELFF.

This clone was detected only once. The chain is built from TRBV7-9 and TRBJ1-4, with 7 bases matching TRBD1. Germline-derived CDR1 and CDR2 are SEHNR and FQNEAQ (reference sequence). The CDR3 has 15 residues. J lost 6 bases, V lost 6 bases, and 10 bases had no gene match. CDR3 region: CASSLRGPLYEKLFF. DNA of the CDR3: TGTGCCAGCAGTTTGAGGGGGCCTCTTTATGAAAAACTGTTTTTT.

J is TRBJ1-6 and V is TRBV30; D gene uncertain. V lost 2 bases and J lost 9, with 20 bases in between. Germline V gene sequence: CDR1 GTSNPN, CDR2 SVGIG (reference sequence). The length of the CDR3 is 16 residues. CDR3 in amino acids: CAWSRVDWAVGSPLHF. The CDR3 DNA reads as TGTGCCTGGAGTCGGGTAGATTGGGCAGTAGGTTCACCCCTCCACTTT.

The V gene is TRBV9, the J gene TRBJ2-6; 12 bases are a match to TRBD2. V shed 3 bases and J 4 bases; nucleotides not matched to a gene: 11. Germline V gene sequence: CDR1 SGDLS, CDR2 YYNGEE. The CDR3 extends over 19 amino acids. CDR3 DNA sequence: TGTGCCAGCAGCGAAAAGACTAGCGGGAGTCCTCAGGGGGCCAACGTCCTGACTTTC. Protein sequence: CASSEKTSGSPQGANVLTF.

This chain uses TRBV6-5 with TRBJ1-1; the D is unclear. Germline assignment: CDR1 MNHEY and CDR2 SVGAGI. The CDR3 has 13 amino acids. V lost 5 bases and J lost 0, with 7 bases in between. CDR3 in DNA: TGTGCCAGCAGTCTGGATTTGAACACTGAAGCTTTCTTT. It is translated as CASSLDLNTEAFF.

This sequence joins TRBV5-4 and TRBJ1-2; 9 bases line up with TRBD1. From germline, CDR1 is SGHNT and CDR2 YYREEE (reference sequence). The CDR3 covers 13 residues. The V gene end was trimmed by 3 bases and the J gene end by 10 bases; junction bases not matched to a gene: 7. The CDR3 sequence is CASSSQGADDYTF. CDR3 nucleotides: TGTGCCAGCAGCTCACAGGGGGCGGATGACTACACCTTC.

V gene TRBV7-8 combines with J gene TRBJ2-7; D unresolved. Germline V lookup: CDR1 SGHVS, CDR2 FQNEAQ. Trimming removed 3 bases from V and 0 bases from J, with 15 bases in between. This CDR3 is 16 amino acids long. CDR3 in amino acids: CASSFLSGLSSYEQYF. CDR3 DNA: TGTGCCAGCAGCTTCCTTTCGGGCCTTAGCTCCTACGAGCAGTACTTC.

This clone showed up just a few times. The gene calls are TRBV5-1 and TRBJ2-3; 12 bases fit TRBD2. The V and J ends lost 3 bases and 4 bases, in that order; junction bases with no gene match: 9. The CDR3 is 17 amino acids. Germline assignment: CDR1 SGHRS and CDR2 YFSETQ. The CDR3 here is CASSSATSGSGADTQYF. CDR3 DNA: TGCGCCAGCAGCTCCGCGACTAGCGGGAGTGGGGCAGATACGCAGTATTTT.

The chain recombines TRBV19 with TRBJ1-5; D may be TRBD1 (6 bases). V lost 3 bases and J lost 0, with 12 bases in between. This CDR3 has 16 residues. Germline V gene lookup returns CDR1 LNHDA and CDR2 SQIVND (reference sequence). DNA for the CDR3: TGTGCCAGTAGTATCGGGACATTTAGTAGCAATCAGCCCCAGCATTTT. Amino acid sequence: CASSIGTFSSNQPQHF.

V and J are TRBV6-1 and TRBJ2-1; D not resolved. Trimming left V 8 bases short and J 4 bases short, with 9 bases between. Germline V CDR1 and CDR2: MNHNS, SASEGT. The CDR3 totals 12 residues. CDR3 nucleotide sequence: TGTGCCAGCCCTTCCTATTACAATGAGCAGTTCTTC. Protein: CASPSYYNEQFF.